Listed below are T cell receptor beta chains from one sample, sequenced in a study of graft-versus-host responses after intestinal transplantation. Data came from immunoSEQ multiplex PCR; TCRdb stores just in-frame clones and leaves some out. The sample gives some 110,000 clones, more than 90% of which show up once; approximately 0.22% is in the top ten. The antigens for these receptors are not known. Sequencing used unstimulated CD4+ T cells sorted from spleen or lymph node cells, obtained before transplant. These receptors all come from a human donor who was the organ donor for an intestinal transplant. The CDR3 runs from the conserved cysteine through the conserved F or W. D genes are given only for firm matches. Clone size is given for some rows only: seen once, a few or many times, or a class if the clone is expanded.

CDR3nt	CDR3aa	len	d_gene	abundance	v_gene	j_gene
TGTGCCACCAGCAGAGACAGGGGATCTGGAAACACCATATATTTT	CATSRDRGSGNTIYF	15	.	.	TRBV15	TRBJ1-3
TGTGCCAGCAGCAGGACAGGGGTCGCTTTCTACGAGCAGTACTTC	CASSRTGVAFYEQYF	15	TRBD1	.	TRBV5-6	TRBJ2-7
TGCGCCAGCAGCTTGGGGGGTTACGAGCAGTACTTC	CASSLGGYEQYF	12	.	once	TRBV5-1	TRBJ2-7
TGTGCCAGCAGTGTACTCCTAGCGGGCGAGACCCAGTACTTC	CASSVLLAGETQYF	14	TRBD2	.	TRBV25-1	TRBJ2-5
TGTGCCAGCAGCTTAGCGCAGCACTCTAGCTCCTACGAGCAGTACTTC	CASSLAQHSSSYEQYF	16	.	.	TRBV7-2	TRBJ2-7
TGTGCCAGCAGGAAGGGAATGAACACTGAAGCTTTCTTT	CASRKGMNTEAFF	13	.	.	TRBV27	TRBJ1-1
TGCGCCAGCAGCTTGGGTCATCTTCGGACGGGGTTGATTAGCGGGAGAACCGGGGAGCTGTTTTTT	CASSLGHLRTGLISGRTGELFF	22	TRBD2	.	TRBV5-1	TRBJ2-2
TGTGCCTGGAGTGTACTCGGCAGGGCGTTGAACACTGAAGCTTTCTTT	CAWSVLGRALNTEAFF	16	.	.	TRBV30	TRBJ1-1
TGTGCCAGCCTTCAGGCAGGGAGGGGCTACGAGCAGTACTTC	CASLQAGRGYEQYF	14	TRBD2	.	TRBV6-1	TRBJ2-7
TGTGCCAGCAGCTTTGTGGGGCGCAATCAGCCCCAGCATTTT	CASSFVGRNQPQHF	14	.	.	TRBV7-2	TRBJ1-5
TGTGCCAGCAGCCCGGGGGACACCGGGGGGACTGAAGCTTTCTTT	CASSPGDTGGTEAFF	15	.	.	TRBV7-9	TRBJ1-1
TGTGCCAGCAGCCCCAGGGGCGCTAGCGGGCCGAAAAACATTCAGTACTTC	CASSPRGASGPKNIQYF	17	TRBD2	.	TRBV7-2	TRBJ2-4
TGTGCCAGCAGCGTAGTAAGCGCCGCCACAGATACGCAGTATTTT	CASSVVSAATDTQYF	15	.	.	TRBV9	TRBJ2-3
TGTGCCAGCAGCCCAGGGGATAGCAATCAGCCCCAGCATTTT	CASSPGDSNQPQHF	14	.	.	TRBV28	TRBJ1-5
TGTGCCAGCAGTTTCAGCGGGAGGGCCGCAGATACGCAGTATTTT	CASSFSGRAADTQYF	15	TRBD2	once	TRBV27	TRBJ2-3
TGCGCCAGCAGCTTGACTAGCACGAACACCGGGGAGCTGTTTTTT	CASSLTSTNTGELFF	15	.	once	TRBV5-1	TRBJ2-2
TGCGCCAGCAGCCAAGCGGAACTAGGATTTTACGAGCAGTACTTC	CASSQAELGFYEQYF	15	.	.	TRBV4-3	TRBJ2-7
TGTGCCTGGAAACGGACGGTTTCCAATGAGCAGTTCTTC	CAWKRTVSNEQFF	13	.	.	TRBV30	TRBJ2-1
TGTGCCAGCAGCTTAGCCGGCGGGAGTTACCACGAGCAGTACTTC	CASSLAGGSYHEQYF	15	TRBD2	.	TRBV7-2	TRBJ2-7
TGCGCCAGCAGCCAGAGGGCCGCAGATACGCAGTATTTT	CASSQRAADTQYF	13	.	.	TRBV4-1	TRBJ2-3
TGTGCCAGCAGTTTAGCGGGGGGGGTCAATGAGCAGTTCTTC	CASSLAGGVNEQFF	14	TRBD2	.	TRBV28	TRBJ2-1
TGTGCCAGCAGTGAAGACCCTAGCGGGAAGCGCCGGCAGTACTTC	CASSEDPSGKRRQYF	15	TRBD2	.	TRBV2	TRBJ2-7